What follows is one T cell receptor (beta chain) and its context. Its antigen is still unknown. Germline CDR1 reads MDHEN; CDR2 reads SYDVKM. The CDR3 is 14 residues long. V lost 1 base and J 2 bases, leaving 8 bases between the germline ends. Every donor was a Caucasian adult from Nashville, Tennessee. Partitioning of CD4+ cells yielded a CD45RA+ naive subset and a CD45RA-negative memory subset. These data come from a study of shared clonotypes between healthy human individuals. Study results and limitations: Generally, estimated richness proved larger in naive subsets than it did in memory subsets.

Execution of the assay was at deep level. The assay was immunoSEQ multiplex PCR, and TCRdb's table has in-frame clones only and misses some. The repertoire includes 650,000 to 750,000 clones, 60% to 80% of them detected once, and 1.8% sits in the top ten. Specimen: memory CD4+ T cells sorted from blood. The subset: CD45RA-negative fraction. This sequence originates from a young woman in good health. The V gene is TRBV28, the J gene TRBJ1-2, with D perhaps matching TRBD1 (6 bases). The CDR3 coding sequence is TGTGCCAGCAGTTTATACGGACAGAACTATGGCTACACCTTC. It codes for CASSLYGQNYGYTF.